This TCR beta chain was identified during a study of vaccination effects on CD4 cells after COVID-19. The germline V gene encodes CDR1 KGHSH and CDR2 LQKENI. The CDR3 covers 15 residues. V shed 3 bases, J shed 2 bases, and the junction held 6 bases outside the gene matches. Assay used: immunoSEQ multiplex PCR; TCRdb lists only in-frame clones, some missing. The repertoire holds around 65,000 clones, with around 78% as singletons. The ViraFEST assay expanded antigen-specific CD4+ T cells with viral peptide pools before sequencing. Cultured cells yielded isolated CD4+ T cells after about ten days. Each participant received a vaccine that was either BNT162b2 or mRNA-1273, given as two doses. Note on this clone: Its antigen is not known.

The chain uses TRBV18 and TRBJ2-5; 7 positions match TRBD2. The receptor was isolated from a human donor who received a COVID-19 vaccine. Sample: CD4+ T cells from PBMCs cultured with HCoV-229E spike peptides, taken after COVID-19 vaccination. The CDR3 DNA reads as TGTGCCAGCTCACCTAGGGGCGGGGGACAAGAGACCCAGTACTTC. As protein: CASSPRGGGQETQYF.